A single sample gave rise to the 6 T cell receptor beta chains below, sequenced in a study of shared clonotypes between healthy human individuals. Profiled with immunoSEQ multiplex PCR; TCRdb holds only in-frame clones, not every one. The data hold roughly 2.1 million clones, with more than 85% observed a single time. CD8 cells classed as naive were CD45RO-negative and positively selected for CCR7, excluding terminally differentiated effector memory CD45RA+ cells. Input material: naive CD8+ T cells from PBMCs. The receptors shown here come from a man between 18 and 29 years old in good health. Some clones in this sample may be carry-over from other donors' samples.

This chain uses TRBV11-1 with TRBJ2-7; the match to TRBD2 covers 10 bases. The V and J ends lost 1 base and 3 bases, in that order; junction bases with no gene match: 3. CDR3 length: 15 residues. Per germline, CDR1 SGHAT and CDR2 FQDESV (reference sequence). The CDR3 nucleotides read TGTGCCAGCAGCTTAGGGACTAGCGGCCTCTACGAGCAGTACTTC. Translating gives CASSLGTSGLYEQYF.

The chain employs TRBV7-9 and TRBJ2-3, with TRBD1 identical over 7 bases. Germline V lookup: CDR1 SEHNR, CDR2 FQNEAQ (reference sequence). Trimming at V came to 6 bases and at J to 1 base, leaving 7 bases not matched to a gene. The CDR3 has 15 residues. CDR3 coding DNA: TGTGCCAGCAGTTCCACAGGGGAAGGCACAGATACGCAGTATTTT. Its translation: CASSSTGEGTDTQYF.

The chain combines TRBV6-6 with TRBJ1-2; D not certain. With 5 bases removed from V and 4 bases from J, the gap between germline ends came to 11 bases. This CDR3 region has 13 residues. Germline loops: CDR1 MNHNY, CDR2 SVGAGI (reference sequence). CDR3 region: CASSDEQRYGYTF. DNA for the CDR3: TGTGCCAGCAGTGATGAGCAGCGCTATGGCTACACCTTC.

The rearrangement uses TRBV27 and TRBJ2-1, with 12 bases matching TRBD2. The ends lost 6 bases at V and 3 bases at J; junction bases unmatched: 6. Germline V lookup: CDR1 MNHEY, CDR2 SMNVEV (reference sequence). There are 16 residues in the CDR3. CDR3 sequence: CASRSLGLAGYNEQFF. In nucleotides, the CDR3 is TGTGCCAGCAGGTCGTTGGGACTAGCGGGCTACAATGAGCAGTTCTTC.

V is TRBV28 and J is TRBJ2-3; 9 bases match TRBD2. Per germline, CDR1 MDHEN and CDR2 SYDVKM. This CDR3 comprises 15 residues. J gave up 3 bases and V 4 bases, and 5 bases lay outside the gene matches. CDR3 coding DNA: TGTGCCAGCAGTTCCTACAGCGGGAGGACAGATACGCAGTATTTT. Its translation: CASSSYSGRTDTQYF.

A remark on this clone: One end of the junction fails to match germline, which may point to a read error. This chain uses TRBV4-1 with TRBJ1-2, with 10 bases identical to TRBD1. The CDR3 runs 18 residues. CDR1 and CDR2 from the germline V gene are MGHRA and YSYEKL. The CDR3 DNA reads TGCGCCAGCAGCCGCCTCCCGCCGACAGGGGGCGAAGACTATGGCTACACATTC. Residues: CASSRLPPTGGEDYGYTF.